One and the same sample provided the 5 T cell receptor beta chains below, sequenced in a study of T cell repertoires in cytomegalovirus infection. These TCRs' antigens remain unknown. In TCRdb, the reads were re-called with MiXCR into one record per CDR3 protein. This sample yields around 200,000 distinct CDR3 sequences, of which about 39% are seen a single time; 59% belongs to the top ten. The starting material was CD8+ T cells from cultured PBMCs, obtained from culture after CMV antigen stimulation. The receptors come from a human donor in good health (CMV status not recorded). Some clones in this sample may be carry-over from other donors' samples.

The CDR3 loop reads CADRPQGGTEAFF. DNA for the CDR3: TGTGCCGACCGTCCCCAGGGGGGGACTGAAGCTTTCTTT. The chain has TRBV12-3 or TRBV12-4 and TRBJ1-1; 7 positions match TRBD1. J lost 5 bases, V lost 11 bases, and 11 bases had no gene match. There are 13 residues in the CDR3.

The chain joins TRBV7-6 to TRBJ1-1, with D unresolved. V lost 3 bases, J lost 9 bases, and 14 bases lay in between. Germline CDR1 reads SGHVS; CDR2 reads FNYEAQ. This CDR3 contains 13 residues. CDR3 in amino acids: CASSFPVERKAFF. The DNA of the CDR3 is TGTGCCAGCAGCTTTCCGGTGGAGAGAAAAGCTTTCTTT.

In its sample, this clonotype was seen a few times. The genes are TRBV7-8 and TRBJ1-5; 7 bases map to TRBD1. Germline CDR1 SGHVS, CDR2 FQNEAQ. Trimming removed 4 bases from V and 5 bases from J; junction bases left unmatched: 8. This CDR3 comprises 15 residues. CDR3 in DNA: TGTGCCAGCAGCTCGGCAGGGGGAGCACATCAGCCCCAGCATTTT. The encoded protein is CASSSAGGAHQPQHF.

This chain connects TRBV28 to TRBJ2-1; D gene ambiguous. Deletions cut 3 bases from V and 6 bases from J, with 21 bases between. Germline loops: CDR1 MDHEN, CDR2 SYDVKM. The CDR3 consists of 17 residues. The DNA of the CDR3 is TGTGCCAGCAGTTTGACCTTCAGTTCTTCAATGGCCAATGAGCAGTTCTTC. It specifies CASSLTFSSSMANEQFF.

This clonotype was seen a handful of times. This chain uses TRBV28 with TRBJ2-7; D call uncertain. Germline values: CDR1 MDHEN, CDR2 SYDVKM. Deletions cut 8 bases from V and 0 bases from J, with 14 bases between. The CDR3 totals 14 residues. The CDR3 bases are TGTGCCAGCGGGTTTTTTAGTAGCTCCTACGAGCAGTACTTC. It is translated as CASGFFSSSYEQYF. Filled out from reference TRBV28 and TRBJ2-7, the complete variable domain reads DVKVTQSSRYLVKRTGEKVFLECVQDMDHENMFWYRQDPGLGLRLIYFSYDVKMKEKGDIPEGYSVSREKKERFSLILESASTNQTSMYLCASGFFSSSYEQYFGPGTRLTVT.